These T cell receptor beta chains were read from a single sample in a study of T cells in Graves' hyperthyroidism and ophthalmopathy. TCRdb analysed the multiplex PCR reads with MiXCR anew, one entry per CDR3 protein. The data contain hundreds of thousands of distinct CDR3 sequences, about 13% of them seen just once; the ten biggest clones take up roughly 8.3%. Sequencing used blood. Every receptor here comes from a woman in her late teens or twenties with Graves' hyperthyroidism. The CDR3 runs from the conserved cysteine through the conserved F or W. The order of the fields is V gene, D gene, clone size, J gene, CDR3 protein, CDR3 DNA. A D gene is named only where the DNA matches it firmly. A row's size may be missing; if present it is once, few, many or a size class.

v_call: TRBV4-2; d_call: NA; clone_size: few; j_call: TRBJ2-2; cdr3_aa: CASSQGLGAANTGELFF; cdr3_nt: TGTGCCAGCAGCCAAGGGCTGGGAGCCGCGAACACCGGGGAGCTGTTTTTT
v_call: TRBV28; d_call: NA; clone_size: many; j_call: TRBJ1-5; cdr3_aa: CASTLDSLGNQPQHF; cdr3_nt: TGTGCCAGCACCCTCGACTCTCTTGGCAATCAGCCCCAGCATTTT
v_call: TRBV4-1; d_call: TRBD1; clone_size: few; j_call: TRBJ1-5; cdr3_aa: CASSLQGVTNQPQHF; cdr3_nt: TGCGCCAGCAGCCTGCAGGGGGTTACGAATCAGCCCCAGCATTTT
v_call: TRBV12-3/TRBV12-4; d_call: TRBD1; clone_size: many; j_call: TRBJ1-4; cdr3_aa: CASSPWTGEKLFF; cdr3_nt: TGTGCCAGCAGTCCCTGGACAGGGGAAAAACTGTTTTTT
v_call: TRBV5-6; d_call: NA; clone_size: NA; j_call: TRBJ2-7; cdr3_aa: CASSFLGDPYEQYF; cdr3_nt: TGTGCCAGCAGCTTCCTGGGAGATCCCTACGAGCAGTACTTC
v_call: TRBV20-1; d_call: NA; clone_size: many; j_call: TRBJ2-5; cdr3_aa: CSAENDGAPQETQYF; cdr3_nt: TGCAGTGCTGAGAATGACGGCGCCCCGCAAGAGACCCAGTACTTC
v_call: TRBV5-1; d_call: NA; clone_size: many; j_call: TRBJ2-7; cdr3_aa: CASSSGRSYEQYF; cdr3_nt: TGCGCCAGCAGCTCTGGACGGAGCTACGAGCAGTACTTC
v_call: TRBV5-5; d_call: NA; clone_size: many; j_call: TRBJ1-6; cdr3_aa: CASSSELNFGSPLHF; cdr3_nt: TGTGCCAGCAGCTCCGAACTAAACTTTGGATCACCCCTCCACTTT
v_call: TRBV11-2; d_call: NA; clone_size: many; j_call: TRBJ1-2; cdr3_aa: CASSRSAATGYTF; cdr3_nt: TGTGCCAGCAGCCGCAGCGCAGCCACTGGCTACACCTTC
v_call: TRBV19; d_call: NA; clone_size: few; j_call: TRBJ1-4; cdr3_aa: CASSPPEIGGKLFF; cdr3_nt: TGTGCCAGTAGTCCCCCCGAAATTGGCGGAAAACTGTTTTTT
v_call: TRBV24-1; d_call: NA; clone_size: NA; j_call: TRBJ2-3; cdr3_aa: CATSGLGGTTDTQYF; cdr3_nt: TGTGCCACCAGCGGTCTTGGGGGTACCACAGATACGCAGTATTTT
v_call: TRBV4-1; d_call: NA; clone_size: NA; j_call: TRBJ2-1; cdr3_aa: CASSPPRSSEQFF; cdr3_nt: TGCGCCAGCAGCCCTCCCAGATCGAGTGAGCAGTTCTTC
v_call: TRBV12-5; d_call: TRBD1; clone_size: many; j_call: TRBJ1-1; cdr3_aa: CASGLVQGRLNTEAFF; cdr3_nt: TGTGCTAGTGGTTTGGTACAGGGGAGGTTGAACACTGAAGCTTTCTTT
v_call: TRBV28; d_call: NA; clone_size: many; j_call: TRBJ1-2; cdr3_aa: CASSLNLYGYTF; cdr3_nt: TGTGCCAGCAGTTTGAACCTCTATGGCTACACCTTC
v_call: TRBV19; d_call: TRBD2; clone_size: few; j_call: TRBJ2-1; cdr3_aa: CASASGRASYNEQFF; cdr3_nt: TGTGCCAGCGCTAGCGGGAGGGCCTCCTACAATGAGCAGTTCTTC
v_call: TRBV7-2; d_call: NA; clone_size: NA; j_call: TRBJ2-1; cdr3_aa: CASGLHRAEQFF; cdr3_nt: TGTGCCAGCGGCCTACATAGGGCGGAGCAGTTCTTC
v_call: TRBV12-3/TRBV12-4; d_call: NA; clone_size: NA; j_call: TRBJ1-3; cdr3_aa: CASSIGTNGNTIYF; cdr3_nt: TGTGCCAGTTCGATTGGGACTAATGGAAACACCATATATTTT
v_call: TRBV30; d_call: NA; clone_size: NA; j_call: TRBJ2-6; cdr3_aa: CAWSVSFSGANVLTF; cdr3_nt: TGTGCCTGGAGTGTAAGCTTCTCTGGGGCCAACGTCCTGACTTTC
v_call: TRBV5-5; d_call: NA; clone_size: many; j_call: TRBJ2-5; cdr3_aa: CASTMAEETQYF; cdr3_nt: TGTGCCAGCACAATGGCAGAAGAGACCCAGTACTTC
v_call: TRBV25-1; d_call: NA; clone_size: NA; j_call: TRBJ1-1; cdr3_aa: CASSEDKNTEAFF; cdr3_nt: TGTGCCAGCAGTGAGGACAAGAACACTGAAGCTTTCTTT
v_call: TRBV2; d_call: NA; clone_size: many; j_call: TRBJ1-1; cdr3_aa: CASSEEGTEAFF; cdr3_nt: TGTGCCAGCAGTGAAGAAGGAACTGAAGCTTTCTTT
v_call: TRBV3-1; d_call: NA; clone_size: NA; j_call: TRBJ2-5; cdr3_aa: CASSHSSGGSRETQYF; cdr3_nt: TGTGCCAGCAGCCACTCAAGTGGGGGGAGTAGGGAGACCCAGTACTTC
v_call: TRBV11-2; d_call: NA; clone_size: NA; j_call: TRBJ2-7; cdr3_aa: CASSYRQTSEQYF; cdr3_nt: TGTGCCAGCAGCTACCGACAGACCAGCGAGCAGTACTTC
v_call: TRBV20-1; d_call: NA; clone_size: NA; j_call: TRBJ1-1; cdr3_aa: CSAREGREAFF; cdr3_nt: TGCAGTGCTAGGGAGGGGAGGGAAGCTTTCTTT
v_call: TRBV18; d_call: TRBD1; clone_size: NA; j_call: TRBJ2-5; cdr3_aa: CASSDTGQTLQETQYF; cdr3_nt: TGTGCCAGCTCAGATACGGGACAGACCCTCCAAGAGACCCAGTACTTC
v_call: TRBV12-3/TRBV12-4; d_call: NA; clone_size: few; j_call: TRBJ2-5; cdr3_aa: CASSLIPRETQYF; cdr3_nt: TGTGCCAGCAGTTTAATCCCAAGGGAGACCCAGTACTTC
v_call: TRBV19; d_call: NA; clone_size: few; j_call: TRBJ1-2; cdr3_aa: CASSIQYRDNYGYTF; cdr3_nt: TGTGCCAGTAGTATCCAATACAGGGACAACTATGGCTACACCTTC
v_call: TRBV3-1; d_call: NA; clone_size: many; j_call: TRBJ1-6; cdr3_aa: CASSQGGADSPLHF; cdr3_nt: TGTGCCAGCAGCCAGGGGGGCGCGGATTCACCCCTCCACTTT
v_call: TRBV19; d_call: NA; clone_size: NA; j_call: TRBJ2-7; cdr3_aa: CASSEAPPYEQYF; cdr3_nt: TGTGCCAGTAGCGAAGCCCCACCCTACGAGCAGTACTTC
v_call: TRBV19; d_call: TRBD2; clone_size: NA; j_call: TRBJ2-1; cdr3_aa: CASRPLTSAYNEQFF; cdr3_nt: TGTGCCAGTAGGCCCCTGACTAGCGCCTACAATGAGCAGTTCTTC
v_call: TRBV5-1; d_call: NA; clone_size: NA; j_call: TRBJ2-3; cdr3_aa: CASSPGTDSGDTQYF; cdr3_nt: TGCGCCAGCAGCCCGGGGACTGACTCGGGAGATACGCAGTATTTT
v_call: TRBV4-1; d_call: NA; clone_size: few; j_call: TRBJ2-1; cdr3_aa: CASRGPGEYNEQFF; cdr3_nt: TGCGCCAGCCGAGGGCCTGGGGAATACAATGAGCAGTTCTTC
v_call: TRBV6-1; d_call: NA; clone_size: many; j_call: TRBJ2-7; cdr3_aa: CASSEAGLGVSEQYF; cdr3_nt: TGTGCCAGCAGTGAAGCAGGGTTAGGGGTGAGCGAGCAGTACTTC
v_call: TRBV6-1; d_call: NA; clone_size: many; j_call: TRBJ1-1; cdr3_aa: CASSENWASTEAFF; cdr3_nt: TGTGCCAGCAGTGAAAATTGGGCCTCCACTGAAGCTTTCTTT
v_call: TRBV6-1; d_call: NA; clone_size: NA; j_call: TRBJ2-3; cdr3_aa: CASRTGTHGTDTQYF; cdr3_nt: TGTGCCAGCCGAACCGGGACGCACGGAACAGATACGCAGTATTTT
v_call: TRBV20-1; d_call: TRBD2; clone_size: few; j_call: TRBJ2-1; cdr3_aa: CSAHRFAAGLARGNEQFF; cdr3_nt: TGCAGTGCTCACCGTTTTGCTGCGGGACTAGCGAGAGGCAATGAGCAGTTCTTC
v_call: TRBV19; d_call: NA; clone_size: NA; j_call: TRBJ2-1; cdr3_aa: CASTGGPKQFF; cdr3_nt: TGTGCCAGTACCGGAGGACCTAAGCAGTTCTTC
v_call: TRBV5-4; d_call: TRBD2; clone_size: many; j_call: TRBJ2-3; cdr3_aa: CASSLEWRETDTQYF; cdr3_nt: TGTGCCAGCAGCTTGGAGTGGCGGGAGACAGATACGCAGTATTTT
v_call: TRBV11-2; d_call: TRBD1; clone_size: many; j_call: TRBJ2-2; cdr3_aa: CASSQLPLTGGRTGELFF; cdr3_nt: TGTGCCAGCAGCCAATTACCATTAACAGGGGGACGAACCGGGGAGCTGTTTTTT
v_call: TRBV6-1; d_call: TRBD1; clone_size: many; j_call: TRBJ1-6; cdr3_aa: CASNKNRGQGSPLHF; cdr3_nt: TGTGCCAGCAATAAAAACAGGGGGCAAGGATCACCCCTCCACTTT
v_call: TRBV18; d_call: NA; clone_size: many; j_call: TRBJ1-1; cdr3_aa: CASSPLGGDTEAFF; cdr3_nt: TGTGCCAGCTCACCCCTCGGGGGGGATACTGAAGCTTTCTTT
v_call: TRBV6-2/TRBV6-3; d_call: NA; clone_size: NA; j_call: TRBJ1-3; cdr3_aa: CASLTNSGNTIYF; cdr3_nt: TGTGCCAGCCTTACCAATTCTGGAAACACCATATATTTT
v_call: TRBV19; d_call: NA; clone_size: NA; j_call: TRBJ2-1; cdr3_aa: CASSWEHGSSYNEQFF; cdr3_nt: TGTGCCAGTAGCTGGGAACACGGAAGCTCCTACAATGAGCAGTTCTTC
v_call: TRBV24-1; d_call: TRBD2; clone_size: many; j_call: TRBJ2-7; cdr3_aa: CATSGRLAGEQYF; cdr3_nt: TGTGCCACCAGTGGACGACTAGCGGGCGAGCAGTACTTC
v_call: TRBV11-1; d_call: NA; clone_size: many; j_call: TRBJ2-7; cdr3_aa: CASSATSEQYF; cdr3_nt: TGTGCCAGCAGCGCCACATCGGAGCAGTACTTC
v_call: TRBV19; d_call: NA; clone_size: NA; j_call: TRBJ2-2; cdr3_aa: CASSEGWVSNTGELFF; cdr3_nt: TGTGCCAGTAGCGAGGGGTGGGTTTCGAACACCGGGGAGCTGTTTTTT
v_call: TRBV9; d_call: TRBD2; clone_size: few; j_call: TRBJ2-1; cdr3_aa: CASSRSSGGMEEQFF; cdr3_nt: TGTGCCAGCAGCCGCTCTAGCGGGGGTATGGAAGAGCAGTTCTTC
v_call: TRBV6-1; d_call: NA; clone_size: many; j_call: TRBJ2-5; cdr3_aa: CASRFGGGETQYF; cdr3_nt: TGTGCCAGTCGTTTCGGTGGGGGAGAGACCCAGTACTTC